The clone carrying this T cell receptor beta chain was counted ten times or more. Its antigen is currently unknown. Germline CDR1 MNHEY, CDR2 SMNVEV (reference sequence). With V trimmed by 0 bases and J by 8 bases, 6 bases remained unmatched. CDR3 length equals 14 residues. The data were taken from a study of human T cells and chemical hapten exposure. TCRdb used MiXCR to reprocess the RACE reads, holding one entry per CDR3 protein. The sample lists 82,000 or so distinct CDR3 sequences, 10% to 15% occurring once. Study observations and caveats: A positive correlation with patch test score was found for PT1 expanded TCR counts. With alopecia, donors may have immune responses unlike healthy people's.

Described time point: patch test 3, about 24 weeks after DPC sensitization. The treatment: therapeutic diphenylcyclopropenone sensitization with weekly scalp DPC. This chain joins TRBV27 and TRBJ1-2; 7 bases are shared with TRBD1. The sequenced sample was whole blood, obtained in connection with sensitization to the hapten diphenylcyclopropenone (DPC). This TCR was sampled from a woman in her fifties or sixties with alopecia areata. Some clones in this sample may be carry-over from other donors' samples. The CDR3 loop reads CASSLSTGIMGYTF. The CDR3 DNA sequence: TGTGCCAGCAGTTTATCGACAGGGATTATGGGCTACACCTTC.